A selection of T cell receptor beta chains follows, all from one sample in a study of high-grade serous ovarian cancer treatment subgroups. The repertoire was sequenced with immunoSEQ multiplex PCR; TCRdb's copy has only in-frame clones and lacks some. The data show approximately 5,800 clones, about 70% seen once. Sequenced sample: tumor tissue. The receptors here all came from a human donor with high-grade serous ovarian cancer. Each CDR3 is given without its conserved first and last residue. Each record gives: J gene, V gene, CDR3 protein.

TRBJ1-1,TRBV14,ASSQFSAADTEAF
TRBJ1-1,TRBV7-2,ASSFFSVNTEAF
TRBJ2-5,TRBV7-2,ASSLVKEATQY
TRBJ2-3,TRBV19,ASMRGDHTQY
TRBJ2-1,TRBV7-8,ASSVIPRGSPYNEQF
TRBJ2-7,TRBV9,ASSVGGTGYEQY
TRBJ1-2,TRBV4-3,ASSHKGASVGYGYT
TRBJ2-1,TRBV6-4,ASSEGGRSEQF
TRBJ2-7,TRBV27,ASSFRQFHEQY
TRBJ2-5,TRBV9,ASSELAFREAQY
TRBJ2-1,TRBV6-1,ASSEAGRSYNEQF
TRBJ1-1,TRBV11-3,ASIAGRDTEAF
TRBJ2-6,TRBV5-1,ASSPAALTVFKVLT
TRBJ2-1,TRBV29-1,SAGGESLRQF
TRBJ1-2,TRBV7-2,ASSPRGSLYGYT
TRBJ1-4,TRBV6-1,ASRKGQGNEKLF
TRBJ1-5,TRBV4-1,ASSQDREDQPQH
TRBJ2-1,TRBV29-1,SVGLPGHNEQF
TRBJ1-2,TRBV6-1,ASAEQGADYGYT
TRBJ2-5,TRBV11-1,ASSLTMGQETQY
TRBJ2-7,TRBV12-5,ASAQDRGSYEQY
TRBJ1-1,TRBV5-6,ASNKVGWGWTEAF
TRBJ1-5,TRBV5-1,ASSLDFNQPQH
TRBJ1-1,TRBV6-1,ASSEAPGVTEAF
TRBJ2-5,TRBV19,ATQQGWQETQY
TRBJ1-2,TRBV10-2,ASSERVGGYT
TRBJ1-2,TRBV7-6,ASSPGVYGYT
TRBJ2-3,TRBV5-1,ASSEGTAADTQY
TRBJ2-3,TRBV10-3,AISESTDTQY
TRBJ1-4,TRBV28,ASSPVWGLGEKLF
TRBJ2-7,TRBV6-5,ASSSTGRGHEQY
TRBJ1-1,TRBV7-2,ASSRQGHTEAF
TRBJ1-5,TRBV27,ASSPEGVHQPQH
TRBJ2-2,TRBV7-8,ASSSIPGVGNTGELF
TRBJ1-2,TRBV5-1,ASSYPGSNYGYT
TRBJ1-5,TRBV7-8,ASSFGRGLGNQPQH
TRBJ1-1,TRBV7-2,ASRPALAGNTEAF
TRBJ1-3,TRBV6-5,ASSYSSKGNTIY
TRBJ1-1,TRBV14,ASSQEFGRNTEAF
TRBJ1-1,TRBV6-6,ASSRPGQLNTEAF
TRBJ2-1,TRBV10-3,AISESRDEQF
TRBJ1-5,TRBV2,ASTAANSNQPQH
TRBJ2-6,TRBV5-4,ASSSREANVLT
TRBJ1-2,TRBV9,ASSADRRYGYT
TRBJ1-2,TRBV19,ASSPQYYGYT
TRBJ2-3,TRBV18,ASSPPPGDTQY
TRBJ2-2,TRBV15,ATSPFGGGELF
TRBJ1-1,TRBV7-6,ASSFSGGVTEAF
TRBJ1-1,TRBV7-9,ASSFTSQGEAF
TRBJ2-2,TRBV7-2,ASSLMIGGIGELF
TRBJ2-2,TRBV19,ASINAAAGELF
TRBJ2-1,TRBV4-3,ASSQDQDLPPF
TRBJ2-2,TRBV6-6,ASSYRTGELF
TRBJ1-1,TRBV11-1,ASSPGVYAAF
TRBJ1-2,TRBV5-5,ASSKIVQTRGVYGYT
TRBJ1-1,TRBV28,ASSWSTEAF
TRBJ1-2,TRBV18,ASSPADNYGYT